This T cell receptor (beta chain) derives from a study of siplizumab effects on memory and regulatory T cells. Study-wide findings and caveats: Under siplizumab, alloreactive sequences traced to unstimulated CD4+ memory cells were significantly reduced.

The assay was immunoSEQ multiplex PCR, and TCRdb's table has in-frame clones only and misses some. The sample lists about 69,000 clones, 88% seen once, with under 2% in the top ten. To note about this clone: The antigen is undetermined.

This TCR derives from a human donor in good health. The sample consisted of Tregs sorted from blood.

The CDR3: CASRKLGGELFF. The DNA of the CDR3 is TGTGCCAGCAGAAAGCTCGGCGGGGAGCTGTTTTTT. The rearrangement links TRBV2 to TRBJ2-2; D gene unclear. The CDR3 consists of 12 residues. Germline lookup yields CDR1 SNHLY and CDR2 FYNNEI. V was clipped by 6 bases and J by 7 bases, with 9 bases between them.